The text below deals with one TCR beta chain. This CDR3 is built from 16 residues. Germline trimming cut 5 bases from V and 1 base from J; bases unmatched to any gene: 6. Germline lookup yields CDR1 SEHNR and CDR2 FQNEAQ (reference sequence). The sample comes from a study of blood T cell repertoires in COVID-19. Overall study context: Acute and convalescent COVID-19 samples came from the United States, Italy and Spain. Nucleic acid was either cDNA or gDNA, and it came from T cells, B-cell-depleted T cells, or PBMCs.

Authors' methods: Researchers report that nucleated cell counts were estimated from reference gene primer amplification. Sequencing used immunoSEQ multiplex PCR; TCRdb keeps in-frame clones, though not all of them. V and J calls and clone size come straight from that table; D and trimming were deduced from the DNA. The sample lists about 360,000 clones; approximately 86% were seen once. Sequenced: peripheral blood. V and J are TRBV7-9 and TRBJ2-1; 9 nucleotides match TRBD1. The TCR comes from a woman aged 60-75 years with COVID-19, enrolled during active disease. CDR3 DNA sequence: TGTGCCAGCAGCCCAACGACAGGGGGGTCCTACAATGAGCAGTTCTTC. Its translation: CASSPTTGGSYNEQFF. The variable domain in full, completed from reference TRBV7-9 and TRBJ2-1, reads DTGVSQNPRHKITKRGQNVTFRCDPISEHNRLYWYRQTLGQGPEFLTYFQNEAQLEKSRLLSDRFSAERPKGSFSTLEIQRTEQGDSAMYLCASSPTTGGSYNEQFFGPGTRLTVL.